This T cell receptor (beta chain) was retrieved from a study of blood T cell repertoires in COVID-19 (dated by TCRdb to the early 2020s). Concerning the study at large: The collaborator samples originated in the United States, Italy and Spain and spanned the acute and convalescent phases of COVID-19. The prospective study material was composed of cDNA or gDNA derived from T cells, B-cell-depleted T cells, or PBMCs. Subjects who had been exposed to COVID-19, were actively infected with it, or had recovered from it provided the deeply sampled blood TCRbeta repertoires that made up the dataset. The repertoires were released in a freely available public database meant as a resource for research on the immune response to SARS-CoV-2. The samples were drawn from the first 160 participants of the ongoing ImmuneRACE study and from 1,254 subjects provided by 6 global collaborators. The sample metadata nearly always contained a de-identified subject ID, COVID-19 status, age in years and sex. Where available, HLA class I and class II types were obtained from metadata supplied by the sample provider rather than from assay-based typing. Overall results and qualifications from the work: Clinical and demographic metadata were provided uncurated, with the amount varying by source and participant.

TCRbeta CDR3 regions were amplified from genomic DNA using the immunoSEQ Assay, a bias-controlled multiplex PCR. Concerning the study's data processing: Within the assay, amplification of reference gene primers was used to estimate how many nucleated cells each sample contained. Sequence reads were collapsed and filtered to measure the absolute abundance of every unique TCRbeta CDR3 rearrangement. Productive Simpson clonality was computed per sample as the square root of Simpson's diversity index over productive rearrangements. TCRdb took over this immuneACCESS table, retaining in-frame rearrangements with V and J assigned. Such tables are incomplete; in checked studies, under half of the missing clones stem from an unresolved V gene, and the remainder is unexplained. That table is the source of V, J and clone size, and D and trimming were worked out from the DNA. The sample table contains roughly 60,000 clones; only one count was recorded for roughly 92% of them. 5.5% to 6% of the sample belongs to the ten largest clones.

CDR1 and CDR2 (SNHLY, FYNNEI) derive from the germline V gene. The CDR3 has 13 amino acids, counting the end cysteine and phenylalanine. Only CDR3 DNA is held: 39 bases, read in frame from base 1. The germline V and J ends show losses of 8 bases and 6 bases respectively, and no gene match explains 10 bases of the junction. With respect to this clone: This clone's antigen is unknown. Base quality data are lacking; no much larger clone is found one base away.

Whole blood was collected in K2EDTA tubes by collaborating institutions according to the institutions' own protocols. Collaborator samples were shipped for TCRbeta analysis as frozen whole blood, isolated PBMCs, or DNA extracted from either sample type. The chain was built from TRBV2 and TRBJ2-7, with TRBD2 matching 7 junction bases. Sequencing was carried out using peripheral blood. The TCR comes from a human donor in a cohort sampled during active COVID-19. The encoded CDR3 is CASGDYTPLEQYF. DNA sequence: TGTGCCAGCGGGGACTATACCCCGCTCGAGCAGTACTTC.